This is a list of T cell receptor beta chains from one sample in a study of blood T cell repertoires in COVID-19. Using immunoSEQ multiplex PCR, the repertoire was profiled, and TCRdb retains in-frame clones only, with some absent. The repertoire holds more than 400,000 clones, with 87% as singletons. Input material: PBMCs or T cells enriched from blood (not recorded which). The source is a woman between 18 and 29 years old who had recovered from COVID-19. Each CDR3 is given with its conserved first and last residue. A D gene is named only where the DNA matches it firmly. Expanded clones get a size class; other rows say once, few or many, or leave the size out.

v_gene	abundance	j_gene	d_gene	CDR3nt	CDR3aa
TRBV24-1	-	TRBJ1-2	-	TGTGCCACCAGTGGGTCAGTTAACTATGGCTACACCTTC	CATSGSVNYGYTF
TRBV2	-	TRBJ1-5	-	TGTGCCAGCAGTGAAACCTTTAGCAGTCAGCCCCAGCATTTT	CASSETFSSQPQHF
TRBV5-1	-	TRBJ1-1	-	TGCGCCAGCAGCCGGACTCTAGACACGCCTGAAGCTTTCTTT	CASSRTLDTPEAFF
TRBV5-1	few	TRBJ1-2	TRBD1	TGCGCCAGCAGCTTGGGGGACAGTACTGGCTACACCTTC	CASSLGDSTGYTF
TRBV5-1	once	TRBJ2-1	TRBD2	TGCGCCAGCAGCTTGAGGTTTGGGGAGGGAAACTCCTACAATGAGCAGTTCTTC	CASSLRFGEGNSYNEQFF
TRBV29-1	-	TRBJ1-1	-	TGCAGCGTTGAAGACGGTTTGAACTCTGAAGCTTTCTTT	CSVEDGLNSEAFF
TRBV5-5	-	TRBJ2-3	TRBD2	TGTGCCAGCAGCCCCGGGGGGGCCAAGGATACGCAGTATTTT	CASSPGGAKDTQYF
TRBV29-1	-	TRBJ1-2	-	TGCAGCGTTTTCACGACAGTCTATGGCTACACCTTC	CSVFTTVYGYTF
TRBV19	-	TRBJ1-6	-	TGTGCCAGTAGTATTAACGGGTGGAATTCACCCCTCCACTTT	CASSINGWNSPLHF
TRBV7-8	-	TRBJ1-5	-	TGTGCCAGCAGCTTAGTAGGGGGGGAGGATAGCAATCAGCCCCAGCATTTT	CASSLVGGEDSNQPQHF
TRBV30	few	TRBJ1-6	TRBD1	TGTGCCTGGACAGGGGGTAATTCACCCCTCCACTTT	CAWTGGNSPLHF
TRBV10-2	-	TRBJ1-6	TRBD1	TGCGCCAGCACGGACCTTCGCGCAGGGGGTTCACCCCTCCACTTT	CASTDLRAGGSPLHF
TRBV3-1/TRBV3-2	-	TRBJ1-4	TRBD1	TGTGCCAGCAGCCTCAGGGGGGCAGGGGTAAAACTGTTTTTT	CASSLRGAGVKLFF
TRBV12-3/TRBV12-4	-	TRBJ2-1	-	TGTGCCAGCAGCTACGGCAGGTACAATGAGCAGTTCTTC	CASSYGRYNEQFF
TRBV6-6	-	TRBJ2-7	TRBD1	TGTGCCAGCAGTTACGGGACAGAAACCTACGAGCAGTACTTC	CASSYGTETYEQYF
TRBV28	-	TRBJ1-1	TRBD1	TGTGCCAGCAGTTCCCACCCTGGGACAGGGGGCGGGACTGAAGCTTTCTTT	CASSSHPGTGGGTEAFF
TRBV7-2	once	TRBJ1-2	TRBD1	TGTGCCAGCAGCCTACAGGGGGCGTGGGACTATGGCTACACCTTC	CASSLQGAWDYGYTF
TRBV5-1	-	TRBJ2-7	-	TGCGCCAGCAGTGATCGGAGCTACGAGCAGTACTTC	CASSDRSYEQYF
TRBV6-4	-	TRBJ2-1	TRBD2	TGTGCCAGCAGTGACTCGGGTCGGGGGGGAAAGTACAATGAGCAGTTCTTC	CASSDSGRGGKYNEQFF
TRBV29-1	-	TRBJ2-1	-	TGCAGCGTTGCCGGGGGTCTCACCGTACAGTTCTTC	CSVAGGLTVQFF
TRBV28	few	TRBJ2-7	TRBD1	TGTGCCAGCAGTTTGGACAGGGGGCCCGGGATCCACGAGCAGTACTTC	CASSLDRGPGIHEQYF
TRBV27	-	TRBJ1-2	TRBD1	TGTGCCAGCAGTTTAGTACAGGGGGCAGATGGCTACACCTTC	CASSLVQGADGYTF
TRBV6-7	-	TRBJ1-1	TRBD1	TGTGCCAGCAGTTATCAGGACAGGGAGGAAATGAACACTGAAGCTTTCTTT	CASSYQDREEMNTEAFF
TRBV7-2	-	TRBJ1-4	TRBD1	TGTGCCAGCAGCCCAACAGGGGCCAATGAAAAACTGTTTTTT	CASSPTGANEKLFF
TRBV7-2	-	TRBJ2-4	TRBD2	TGTGCCAGCAGCCCCGGGGCGGGGGGCGGAAGGGGCATTCAGTACTTC	CASSPGAGGGRGIQYF
TRBV19	-	TRBJ2-7	-	TGTGCCAGTAGCCGATACCTAAGCTCCTACGAGCAGTACTTC	CASSRYLSSYEQYF
TRBV7-6	few	TRBJ2-5	-	TGTGCCAGCAGCGGCAACACGGGGGAGACCCAGTACTTC	CASSGNTGETQYF
TRBV19	-	TRBJ1-1	-	TGTGCCAGTAATTCCGACCCCAGGGGCGGACGAGCTTTCTTT	CASNSDPRGGRAFF
TRBV12-5	-	TRBJ1-1	-	TGTGCTAGTGAGAAGGGGAGGACTGAAGCTTTCTTT	CASEKGRTEAFF